Listed below are T cell receptor beta chains from one sample, sequenced in a study of beta chain features in type 1 diabetes. TCRdb's copy holds only in-frame clones and misses some; the assay was immunoSEQ multiplex PCR. Found here are about 700,000 clones, 13% of them singletons; the top ten hold approximately 0.021%. Sequencing was done on a sample of naive CD4+ T cells from blood. Receptors originate from a man aged 18 to 30 with type 1 diabetes. The CDR3 runs from the conserved cysteine through the conserved F or W. A D gene is named only where the DNA matches it firmly. Size is stated for part of the rows, as once, few or many counts, or as a class when the clone is expanded.

>TRBV28|.|few|TRBJ1-6
TGTGCCAGCACCGCGGACAGAGTAAATTCACCCCTCCACTTT
CASTADRVNSPLHF
>TRBV9|TRBD2|few|TRBJ2-2
TGTGCCAGCAGCGTCGGGAGGGTCACCGGGGAGCTGTTTTTT
CASSVGRVTGELFF
>TRBV30|.|.|TRBJ1-4
TGTGCCTGGAGTCAACAGGGTAATGAAAAACTGTTTTTT
CAWSQQGNEKLFF
>TRBV25-1|.|.|TRBJ1-5
TGTGCCAGCAGTTTGGGGACCCACAATCAGCCCCAGCATTTT
CASSLGTHNQPQHF
>TRBV27|.|few|TRBJ2-5
TGTGCCAGCAGTTCCCTCCGGGTAGAGACCCAGTACTTC
CASSSLRVETQYF
>TRBV30|.|.|TRBJ2-6
TGTGCCTGGAGCGCTACCCGGACAGACTCTGGGGCCAACGTCCTGACTTTC
CAWSATRTDSGANVLTF
>TRBV6-6|TRBD1|few|TRBJ1-4
TGTGCCAGCAGCGACAGGGGGGGAGATGAAAAACTGTTTTTT
CASSDRGGDEKLFF
>TRBV5-1|.|.|TRBJ2-7
TGCGCCAGCAGCTTGGACAGGGCCCACGAGCAGTACTTC
CASSLDRAHEQYF
>TRBV6-1|.|.|TRBJ2-5
TGTGCCAGCAGTGTTATGGCAGACCAAGAGACCCAGTACTTC
CASSVMADQETQYF
>TRBV5-5|.|.|TRBJ2-5
TGTGCCAGCAGCTTGTCGGGGAGAGAGACCCAGTACTTC
CASSLSGRETQYF
>TRBV5-1|.|.|TRBJ1-5
TGCGCCAGCAGCGCCGGAACGGGGGACCAGCCCCAGCATTTT
CASSAGTGDQPQHF
>TRBV28|.|.|TRBJ1-2
TGTGCCAGCAGTTTAGGAGGGGCGAACTATGGCTACACCTTC
CASSLGGANYGYTF
>TRBV5-1|TRBD1|.|TRBJ1-6
TGCGCCAGCAGCGGCGGACAGGGGGAGGGTTCACCCCTCCACTTT
CASSGGQGEGSPLHF
>TRBV4-1|.|few|TRBJ1-4
TGCGCCAGCAGCCAAGAGAAGGGGGGCGCGTTGAAACTGTTTTTT
CASSQEKGGALKLFF
>TRBV7-2|.|.|TRBJ1-5
TGTGCCAGCAGCTTAGAGGGTATGAACAATCAGCCCCAGCATTTT
CASSLEGMNNQPQHF
>TRBV19|.|few|TRBJ2-7
TGTGCCACTCGAGGACTTTATGAGAACGAGCAGTACTTC
CATRGLYENEQYF
>TRBV11-2|.|.|TRBJ2-7
TGTGCCAGCAGCCAGAGGCGACAGGTCCCGTACGAGCAGTACTTC
CASSQRRQVPYEQYF